This paragraph reports one T cell receptor (beta chain). Its recognized antigen is unknown. No base-level quality is on record; no much larger clone is a single base apart. V is pruned by 5 bases and J by 7 bases, leaving 11 bases of the junction without a gene match. The germline V gene sets CDR1 to SGHVS and CDR2 to FNYEAQ. The CDR3 contains 15 residues, cysteine and phenylalanine counted. Only the CDR3 DNA is retained, 45 bases long and in frame from the first base. The data stem from a study of blood T cell repertoires in COVID-19 (dated by TCRdb to the early 2020s). Background on the whole study: The collaborator samples originated in the United States, Italy and Spain and spanned the acute and convalescent phases of COVID-19. The material from the prospective study consisted of cDNA or gDNA derived from T cells, B-cell-depleted T cells, or PBMCs. The dataset comprised deeply sampled blood TCRbeta repertoires from subjects exposed to, actively infected with, or recovered from COVID-19. The repertoires were made available in a free public database intended to serve as a resource for research on the immune response to SARS-CoV-2. Samples came from the ongoing ImmuneRACE study (first 160 participants) plus 1,254 subjects from 6 global collaborators. The sample metadata nearly always contained a de-identified subject ID, COVID-19 status, age in years and sex. HLA class I and class II types, where available, came from metadata supplied by the sample provider rather than from assay-based typing. Beyond this particular receptor, the publication reports: Clinical and demographic metadata were provided uncurated, with the amount varying by source and participant.

The immunoSEQ Assay, a bias-controlled multiplex PCR, was used to amplify TCRbeta CDR3 regions from genomic DNA. Per the source publication's procedure: Nucleated cell counts per sample were estimated from amplification of reference gene primers within the assay. To quantify the absolute abundance of each unique TCRbeta CDR3 rearrangement, sequence reads were collapsed and filtered. For each sample, productive Simpson clonality was calculated as the square root of Simpson's diversity index across productive rearrangements. What TCRdb holds here is the immuneACCESS table cut down to in-frame rearrangements. Part of the clones is not present; checked against another copy, under half of the missing clones reflect an unresolved V gene, and the others are unexplained. V, J and clone size derive from that table, while D and trimming were established from the DNA sequence. The sample includes around 80,000 clones, with approximately 83% observed a single time. 9% to 10% of the sample belongs to the ten largest clones.

Collaborating institutions collected whole blood in K2EDTA tubes following their own protocols. Collaborator samples were shipped for TCRbeta analysis as frozen whole blood, isolated PBMCs, or DNA extracted from either sample type. This TCR was sampled from a human donor in a cohort sampled during active COVID-19. The sequence joins TRBV7-6 to TRBJ2-1, with TRBD1 matching 7 junction bases. The sample taken for sequencing was peripheral blood. The CDR3 is CASSPARQGPNEQFF. At the DNA level, the sequence is TGTGCCAGCAGCCCTGCCCGACAGGGCCCAAATGAGCAGTTCTTC.